This is a list of T cell receptor beta chains from one sample in a study of T cells after yellow fever vaccination. Each CDR3 protein is one row after TCRdb ran MiXCR on the 5' RACE reads. The sample contains 200,000 to 250,000 distinct CDR3 sequences, around 3.1% of which appear only once. Sequenced here: CD4+ T cells sorted from PBMCs, sampled 10 days after the yellow fever booster vaccination. These receptors all come from a man aged 18-30 years who received the YFV17D yellow fever vaccine. Each CDR3 is given with its conserved first and last residue. Each record gives: J gene, clone size, D gene, V gene, CDR3 DNA, CDR3 protein. The D gene is left open where the match is weak. The listing skips clone size in some rows; elsewhere it reads once, few, many or a size class.

TRBJ2-5	few	TRBD2	TRBV7-2	TGTGCCAGCGGCCGAAGCGGGGGGGCAGGAGAGACCCAGTACTTC	CASGRSGGAGETQYF
TRBJ2-5	few	.	TRBV5-1	TGCGCCAGCAGCTGGGAGGCCGCGGAGACCCAGTACTTC	CASSWEAAETQYF
TRBJ1-4	many	TRBD1	TRBV6-5	TGTGCCAGCAGCCAGACAGGGGATAGTGAAAAACTGTTTTTT	CASSQTGDSEKLFF
TRBJ2-1	few	.	TRBV5-1	TGCGCCAGCAGCTTTCCCGGGGGCAATGAGCAGTTCTTC	CASSFPGGNEQFF
TRBJ1-2	many	.	TRBV29-1	TGCAGCGTTGACGGGGGAGAGGAGTATGGCTACACCTTC	CSVDGGEEYGYTF
TRBJ2-1	few	.	TRBV20-1	TGCAGTGCTCACCGGGGTTACAATGAGCAGTTCTTC	CSAHRGYNEQFF
TRBJ1-6	.	.	TRBV20-1	TGCAGTGCTACCAAGACAGGCTCCTATAATTCACCCCTCCACTTT	CSATKTGSYNSPLHF
TRBJ2-5	few	.	TRBV6-1	TGTGCCAGCAGCCCGGGACCACCGGAGACCCAGTACTTC	CASSPGPPETQYF
TRBJ1-6	few	.	TRBV7-6	TGTGCCAGCAGCCCCGATACGGGGGCGCGAAATTCACCCCTCCACTTT	CASSPDTGARNSPLHF
TRBJ2-3	many	.	TRBV5-1	TGCGCCAGCAGCCCCCTTGCCACAGATACGCAGTATTTT	CASSPLATDTQYF
TRBJ1-2	many	.	TRBV7-2	TGTGCCAGCAGCTTTCCAGCTAACTATGGCTACACCTTC	CASSFPANYGYTF
TRBJ2-3	few	TRBD2	TRBV9	TGTGCCAGCAGCAAGTCTAGCGGGGACATTTCTCCAGATACGCAGTATTTT	CASSKSSGDISPDTQYF
TRBJ2-3	many	.	TRBV6-5	TGTGCCAGCAGAGTCCTTGGTACTAGCACAGATACGCAGTATTTT	CASRVLGTSTDTQYF
TRBJ2-6	.	TRBD1	TRBV4-3	TGCGCCAGCAGCCGGAGCCGGGACAGGGGTACAGGGGCCAACGTCCTGACTTTC	CASSRSRDRGTGANVLTF
TRBJ2-7	many	.	TRBV7-2	TGTGCCAGCAGCCGGGGACTTTCCCCGGGAGAGCAGTACTTC	CASSRGLSPGEQYF
TRBJ2-1	few	TRBD1	TRBV7-3	TGTGCCAGCAGCTTATTACAGGGGGCTTTTTATGAGCAGTTCTTC	CASSLLQGAFYEQFF
TRBJ2-3	many	TRBD2	TRBV3-1	TGTGCCAGCAGCCAACTAGAGCGGGACCGCACAGATACGCAGTATTTT	CASSQLERDRTDTQYF
TRBJ2-3	.	TRBD1	TRBV5-1	TGCGCCAGCAGCTTGGGGACAGGGCCCCCCACAGATACGCAGTATTTT	CASSLGTGPPTDTQYF
TRBJ2-1	many	.	TRBV14	TGTGCCAGCAGGAGGACGGGTGAGCAGTTCTTC	CASRRTGEQFF
TRBJ1-2	many	.	TRBV7-9	TGTGCCAGCAGCCGCGGAGGCGGCTATGGCTACACCTTC	CASSRGGGYGYTF
TRBJ2-1	.	.	TRBV7-9	TGTGCCAGCAGTTCTGACCGACTGGGGAATGAGCAGTTCTTC	CASSSDRLGNEQFF
TRBJ2-1	few	TRBD2	TRBV6-2/TRBV6-3	TGTGCCAGCCGGGGGGGGTTGAGGAATGAGCAGTTCTTC	CASRGGLRNEQFF
TRBJ1-5	many	TRBD1	TRBV20-1	TGCAGTGCTAGAGGCACAGGGGGAGGTCAGCCCCAGCATTTT	CSARGTGGGQPQHF
TRBJ2-3	few	.	TRBV20-1	TGCAGTGCCCGAGACGGAGGGAAAGGCGCAGATACGCAGTATTTT	CSARDGGKGADTQYF
TRBJ2-7	.	.	TRBV27	TGTGCCAGCAGTTTCAAACGGGGGGCCACCTACGAGCAGTACTTC	CASSFKRGATYEQYF
TRBJ2-7	.	.	TRBV7-2	TGTGCCAGCAGCTCCCCGACAGTGGCCTCCTACGAGCAGTACTTC	CASSSPTVASYEQYF
TRBJ2-4	many	.	TRBV6-1	TGTGCCAGCAGTTCACACCAGGGATCAGTAGCCAAAAACATTCAGTACTTC	CASSSHQGSVAKNIQYF
TRBJ2-1	.	.	TRBV6-5	TGTGCCAGCAGCCGACAGGCTATTCCGTGGGGCGAGCAGTTCTTC	CASSRQAIPWGEQFF
TRBJ2-3	.	TRBD2	TRBV9	TGTGCCAGCAGCGTAGCGGGGGGGCGGACAGATACGCAGTATTTT	CASSVAGGRTDTQYF
TRBJ1-4	many	TRBD1	TRBV7-2	TGTGCCAGCAGTTACAGGGGTTTGGACGAAAAACTGTTTTTT	CASSYRGLDEKLFF
TRBJ2-7	many	TRBD1	TRBV7-2	TGTGCCAGCAGCCCGGGGACAGGGCGCGAGCAGTACTTC	CASSPGTGREQYF
TRBJ1-4	few	TRBD1	TRBV29-1	TGCAGCGTTGGGAAGACAGGGGGGGATGAAAAACTGTTTTTT	CSVGKTGGDEKLFF
TRBJ1-2	few	.	TRBV5-4	TGTGCCAGCATCGGGCCCTCCTCGGGAGGCTACACCTTC	CASIGPSSGGYTF
TRBJ1-3	.	.	TRBV4-1	TGCGCCAGCAGCCAAGTTCCCGGGACTAATGGAAACACCATATATTTT	CASSQVPGTNGNTIYF
TRBJ1-6	few	.	TRBV5-1	TGCGCCAGCAGCTTAGCAGGCAAGAATTCACCCCTCCACTTT	CASSLAGKNSPLHF
TRBJ1-2	few	.	TRBV2	TGTGCCAGCAGTCCATTTGAGATGGGCTATGGCTACACCTTC	CASSPFEMGYGYTF
TRBJ1-4	once	TRBD1	TRBV4-3	TGCGCCAGCAGCCAAGAACCTGCGCTCCAGGGGGCTGAAAAACTGATTTTT	CASSQEPALQGAEKLIF
TRBJ1-6	few	.	TRBV7-2	TGTGCCAGCAGCTTAGCGCGGAGGGCTTCACCCCTCCACTTT	CASSLARRASPLHF
TRBJ2-5	many	.	TRBV28	TGTGCCAGCAGTTTATCCCCGGGCCTAGGGGGGTTGGCAGAGACCCAGTACTTC	CASSLSPGLGGLAETQYF
TRBJ2-1	few	.	TRBV7-9	TGTGCCAGCAGCTCGTCTACCCCTCGTCCGAGCTCCTACAATGAGCAGTTCTTC	CASSSSTPRPSSYNEQFF
TRBJ2-5	many	.	TRBV12-3/TRBV12-4	TGTGCCAGCAGTTTAAGTGGAGGCGGGGAGACCCAGTACTTC	CASSLSGGGETQYF
TRBJ1-5	.	TRBD1	TRBV7-2	TGTGCCAGCAGCCCGGGACAGGGGAGGGGGAATCAGCCCCAGCATTTT	CASSPGQGRGNQPQHF
TRBJ2-7	few	.	TRBV4-1	TGCGCCAGCAGCCAAGTTCTTCTGGGGGGCTACGAGCAGTACTTC	CASSQVLLGGYEQYF